The 17 T cell receptor beta chains presented below share a single source sample, sequenced in a study of blood T cell repertoires in COVID-19 (TCRdb year 2020). The protocol used for the library was the immunoSEQ multiplex PCR assay. TCRdb stores this immuneACCESS table with in-frame sequences only. Part of the clones is absent; in the studies checked, under half of the shortfall reflects unresolved V genes, and no reason is known for the rest. This sample holds roughly 43,000 clones; approximately 89% were observed only once. 3% to 4.5% of the sample is taken by the ten largest. The specimen sequenced was peripheral blood. The receptors come from a human donor in a cohort sampled during active COVID-19.

The chain uses TRBV4-1 and TRBJ2-7; D gene unclear. The CDR3 runs to 15 residues. Trimming took off 1 base at V and 5 bases at J, with 15 bases between the two ends. Germline V gives CDR1 MGHRA, CDR2 YSYEKL. This CDR3 is CASSQAPQRADEQYF. The CDR3 DNA is TGCGCCAGCAGCCAAGCCCCCCAGCGTGCGGACGAGCAGTACTTC.

The chain couples TRBV6-2 or TRBV6-3 to TRBJ1-5; D remains unclear. CDR1 is MNHEY, CDR2 SVGEGT, per germline. V lost 7 bases, J lost 6 bases, and 16 bases lay in between. CDR3 length: 14 residues. The DNA of the CDR3 is TGTGCCAGCACCCCGGGCCCTGAGGGTCAGCCCCAGCATTTT. This gives the protein CASTPGPEGQPQHF.

The chain links TRBV7-6 to TRBJ1-6; no clear D. The CDR3 totals 14 residues. Per the germline V gene, CDR1 is SGHVS and CDR2 is FNYEAQ. V gave up 5 bases and J gave up 4 bases, with 9 bases separating them. This CDR3 is CASSLETYNSPLHF. The DNA for the CDR3 is TGTGCCAGCAGCCTGGAGACTTATAATTCACCCCTCCACTTT. Filled out from reference TRBV7-6 and TRBJ1-6, the complete variable domain reads GAGVSQSPRYKVTKRGQDVALRCDPISGHVSLYWYRQALGQGPEFLTYFNYEAQQDKSGLPNDRFSAERPEGSISTLTIQRTEQRDSAMYRCASSLETYNSPLHFGNGTRLTVT.

The V and J genes are TRBV5-1 and TRBJ2-3, with a tentative D call TRBD2 (6 bases). The CDR3 is made up of 15 amino acids. The germline CDR1 and CDR2 sequences are SGHRS and YFSETQ. The V end lost 2 bases, the J end lost 3 bases, and 13 bases lay between the germline ends. As DNA, the CDR3 is TGCGCCAGCAGCTTATCCGGGAGATCGACAGATACGCAGTATTTT. It yields the protein CASSLSGRSTDTQYF.

The rearrangement joins TRBV7-9 to TRBJ1-2; D might be TRBD1 (6 bases). Looked up from germline, CDR1 is SEHNR and CDR2 is FQNEAQ (reference sequence). This CDR3 is built from 14 residues. V dropped 4 bases and J dropped 6 bases, with 15 bases sitting between them. The CDR3 spells CASSSQGWLDGYTF. Written as DNA, the CDR3 is TGTGCCAGCAGCTCACAGGGATGGTTAGATGGCTACACCTTC.

V usage is TRBV19 and J usage is TRBJ1-1, with 7 nucleotides matching TRBD1. CDR3 length: 15 amino acids. With V trimmed by 6 bases and J by 1 base, 8 bases remained unmatched. Germline V gives CDR1 LNHDA, CDR2 SQIVND (reference sequence). The DNA for the CDR3 is TGTGCCAGTAGCCTGGGACAGACCAAGAACACTGAAGCTTTCTTT. This translates into CASSLGQTKNTEAFF.

The rearrangement joins TRBV28 to TRBJ2-1; 11 bases agree with TRBD1. Germline V gene lookup returns CDR1 MDHEN and CDR2 SYDVKM. V lost 2 bases to trimming and J lost 5 bases; unmatched junction nucleotides: 5. The CDR3 runs 16 residues. For the CDR3, the DNA is TGTGCCAGCAGTTTACCGGGACAGGGGGTCCACAATGAGCAGTTCTTC. Protein product: CASSLPGQGVHNEQFF. The full variable domain, rest sourced from reference TRBV28 and TRBJ2-1, is DVKVTQSSRYLVKRTGEKVFLECVQDMDHENMFWYRQDPGLGLRLIYFSYDVKMKEKGDIPEGYSVSREKKERFSLILESASTNQTSMYLCASSLPGQGVHNEQFFGPGTRLTVL.

V and J are TRBV27 and TRBJ1-1; 7 bases line up with TRBD1. Per the germline V gene, CDR1 is MNHEY and CDR2 is SMNVEV (reference sequence). Trimming cost V 2 bases and J 2 bases; bases outside gene matches: 5. This CDR3 has 15 amino acids. CDR3 DNA sequence: TGTGCCAGCAGTTTACATTGGGACAGAAACACTGAAGCTTTCTTT. This gives the protein CASSLHWDRNTEAFF.

Only one count was recorded for this clone. The chain links TRBV10-2 to TRBJ1-5; D is uncertain. Germline CDR1 and CDR2: WSHSY and SAAADI. The germline V and J ends were trimmed by 6 bases and 4 bases, with 7 bases remaining between them. The CDR3 is made up of 12 amino acids. The CDR3 protein is CASSLPNQPQHF. The CDR3 nucleotides are TGCGCCAGCAGCCTACCGAATCAGCCCCAGCATTTT.

The table lists this clone with a count of one. The chain carries TRBV24-1 and TRBJ1-5; D not certain. Trimming stripped 4 bases from V and 3 bases from J, with 9 bases between. This CDR3 spans 14 amino acids. Germline CDR1 reads KGHDR; CDR2 reads SFDVKD. CDR3 bases: TGTGCCACCAGTGAAGGCGGCTTCAATCAGCCCCAGCATTTT. Its protein is CATSEGGFNQPQHF.

The chain uses TRBV5-1 and TRBJ2-1; TRBD2 matches at 7 bases. The trim removed 0 bases at V and 2 bases at J, leaving 11 bases unmatched. The CDR3 has 18 amino acids. Germline values: CDR1 SGHRS, CDR2 YFSETQ. This CDR3 is CASSLEPLGGTPYNEQFF. The CDR3, as DNA: TGCGCCAGCAGCTTGGAACCCCTGGGAGGGACCCCCTACAATGAGCAGTTCTTC.

This clone has just one count. The rearrangement joins TRBV28 to TRBJ1-5; D unclear. CDR3 length equals 13 residues. Germline assignment: CDR1 MDHEN and CDR2 SYDVKM. V gave up 5 bases and J gave up 0 bases, with 5 bases separating them. CDR3 in amino acids: CASSLDSNQPQHF. The CDR3 bases are TGTGCCAGCAGTCTAGATAGCAATCAGCCCCAGCATTTT.

This clone is a singleton in its sample. The CDR3 sequence is CASSVESGTSGISSYEQYF. The CDR3 DNA reads TGTGCCAGCAGCGTAGAATCCGGGACTAGCGGGATCAGCTCCTACGAGCAGTACTTC. The gene calls are TRBV9 and TRBJ2-7; 13 nucleotides align to TRBD2. J lost 0 bases, V lost 0 bases, and 9 bases had no gene match. There are 19 residues in the CDR3. Per germline, CDR1 SGDLS and CDR2 YYNGEE.

The genes are TRBV7-9 and TRBJ1-3; D is possibly TRBD1 (5 bases). V was trimmed by 4 bases and J by 4 bases, leaving 14 bases between them. The length of the CDR3 is 15 residues. Germline loops: CDR1 SEHNR, CDR2 FQNEAQ (reference sequence). CDR3 in amino acids: CASSYNRGDGNTIYF. The CDR3 nucleotides read TGTGCCAGCAGCTATAACCGGGGGGACGGAAACACCATATATTTT. The full variable domain, in which reference TRBV7-9 and TRBJ1-3 provide the parts outside the CDR3, is DTGVSQNPRHKITKRGQNVTFRCDPISEHNRLYWYRQTLGQGPEFLTYFQNEAQLEKSRLLSDRFSAERPKGSFSTLEIQRTEQGDSAMYLCASSYNRGDGNTIYFGEGSWLTVV.

The J gene is TRBJ1-4, the V gene TRBV9; TRBD1 matches 7 bases. Germline CDR1 reads SGDLS; CDR2 reads YYNGEE. The CDR3 is 13 residues long. The ends lost 8 bases at V and 4 bases at J; junction bases unmatched: 5. CDR3 in amino acids: CASNRDSNEKLFF. The CDR3 DNA is TGTGCCAGTAACCGGGACAGTAATGAAAAACTGTTTTTT.

V usage is TRBV2 and J usage is TRBJ2-3; D gene unclear. CDR1 and CDR2 from the germline V gene are SNHLY and FYNNEI. This CDR3 has 14 residues. V shed 0 bases and J shed 0 bases, with 4 bases lying between them. In DNA form, the CDR3 reads TGTGCCAGCAGTGAAGCCAGGAGCACAGATACGCAGTATTTT. This codes for CASSEARSTDTQYF.

The chain combines TRBV5-1 with TRBJ2-3; 7 bases are a match to TRBD2. Trimming cost V 3 bases and J 3 bases; bases outside gene matches: 10. Germline CDR1 and CDR2: SGHRS and YFSETQ. The CDR3 has 16 residues. The CDR3 is CASSWPRGRLTDTQYF. The CDR3 DNA follows: TGCGCCAGCAGCTGGCCCCGCGGGAGATTAACAGATACGCAGTATTTT.